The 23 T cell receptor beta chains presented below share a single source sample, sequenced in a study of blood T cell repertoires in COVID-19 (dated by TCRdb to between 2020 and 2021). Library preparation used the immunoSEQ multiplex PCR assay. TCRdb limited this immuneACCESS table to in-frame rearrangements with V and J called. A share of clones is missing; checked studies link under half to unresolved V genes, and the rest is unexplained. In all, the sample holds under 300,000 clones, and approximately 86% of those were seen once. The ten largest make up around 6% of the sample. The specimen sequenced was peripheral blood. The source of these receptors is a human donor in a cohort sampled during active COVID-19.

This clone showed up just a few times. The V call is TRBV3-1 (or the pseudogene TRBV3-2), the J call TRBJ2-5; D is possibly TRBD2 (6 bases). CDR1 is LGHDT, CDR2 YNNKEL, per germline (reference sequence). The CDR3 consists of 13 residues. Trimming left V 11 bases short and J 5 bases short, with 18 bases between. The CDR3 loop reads CAFSEGGSETQYF. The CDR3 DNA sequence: TGTGCCTTTAGCGAGGGAGGTAGTGAGACCCAGTACTTC.

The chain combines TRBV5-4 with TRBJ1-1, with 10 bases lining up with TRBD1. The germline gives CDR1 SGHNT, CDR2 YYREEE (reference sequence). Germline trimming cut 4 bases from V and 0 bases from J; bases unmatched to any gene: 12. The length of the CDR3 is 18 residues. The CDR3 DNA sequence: TGTGCCAGCAGCACCCGGACAGGGGGACTTCGCATGAACACTGAAGCTTTCTTT. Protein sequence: CASSTRTGGLRMNTEAFF.

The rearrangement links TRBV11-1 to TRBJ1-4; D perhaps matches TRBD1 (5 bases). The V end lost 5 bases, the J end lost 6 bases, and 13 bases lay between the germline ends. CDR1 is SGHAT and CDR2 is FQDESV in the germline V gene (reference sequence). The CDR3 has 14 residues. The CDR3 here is CASSPDPRDEKLFF. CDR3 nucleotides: TGTGCCAGCAGCCCCGATCCCAGGGATGAAAAACTGTTTTTT.

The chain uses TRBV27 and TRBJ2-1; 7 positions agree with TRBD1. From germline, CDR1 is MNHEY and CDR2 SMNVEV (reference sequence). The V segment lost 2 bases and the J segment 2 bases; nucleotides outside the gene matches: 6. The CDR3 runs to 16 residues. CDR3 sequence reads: CASSLTPGGPYNEQFF. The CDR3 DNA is TGTGCCAGCAGTTTAACCCCAGGGGGTCCCTACAATGAGCAGTTCTTC.

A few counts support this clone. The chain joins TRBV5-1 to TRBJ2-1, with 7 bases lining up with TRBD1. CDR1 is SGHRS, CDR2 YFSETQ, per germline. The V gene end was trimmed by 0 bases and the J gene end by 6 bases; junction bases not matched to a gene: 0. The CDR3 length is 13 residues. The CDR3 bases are TGCGCCAGCAGCTTGGCAGGGGGCAATGAGCAGTTCTTC. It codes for CASSLAGGNEQFF.

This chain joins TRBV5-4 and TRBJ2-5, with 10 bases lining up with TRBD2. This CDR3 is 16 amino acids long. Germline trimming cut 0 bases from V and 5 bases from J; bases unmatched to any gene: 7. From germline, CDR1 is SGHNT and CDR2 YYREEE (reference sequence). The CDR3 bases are TGTGCCAGCAGCTTGGTAGCGGGGGGTATCGGGGAGACCCAGTACTTC. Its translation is CASSLVAGGIGETQYF.

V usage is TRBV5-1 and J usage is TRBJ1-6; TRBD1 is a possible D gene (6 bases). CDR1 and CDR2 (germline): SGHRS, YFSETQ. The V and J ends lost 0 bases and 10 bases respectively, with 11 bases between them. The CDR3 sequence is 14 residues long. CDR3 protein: CASSLGQESSPLHF. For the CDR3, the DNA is TGCGCCAGCAGCTTGGGACAGGAGTCGTCACCCCTCCACTTT.

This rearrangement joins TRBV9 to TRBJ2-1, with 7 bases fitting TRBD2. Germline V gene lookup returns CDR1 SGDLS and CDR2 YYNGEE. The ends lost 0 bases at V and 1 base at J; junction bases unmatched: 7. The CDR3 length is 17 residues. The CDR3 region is CASSVARSGNSYNEQFF. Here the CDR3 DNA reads TGTGCCAGCAGCGTAGCTAGGAGCGGGAATTCCTACAATGAGCAGTTCTTC. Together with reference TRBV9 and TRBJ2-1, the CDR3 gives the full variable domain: DSGVTQTPKHLITATGQRVTLRCSPRSGDLSVYWYQQSLDQGLQFLIQYYNGEERAKGNILERFSAQQFPDLHSELNLSSLELGDSALYFCASSVARSGNSYNEQFFGPGTRLTVL.

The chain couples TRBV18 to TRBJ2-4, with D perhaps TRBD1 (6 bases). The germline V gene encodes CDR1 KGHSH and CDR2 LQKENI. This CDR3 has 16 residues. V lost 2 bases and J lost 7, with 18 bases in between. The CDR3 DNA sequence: TGTGCCAGCTCACCAGGGGGCGGACCAGGTGGGAACATTCAGTACTTC. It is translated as CASSPGGGPGGNIQYF. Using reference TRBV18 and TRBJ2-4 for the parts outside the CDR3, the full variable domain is NAGVMQNPRHLVRRRGQEARLRCSPMKGHSHVYWYRQLPEEGLKFMVYLQKENIIDESGMPKERFSAEFPKEGPSILRIQQVVRGDSAAYFCASSPGGGPGGNIQYFGAGTRLSVL.

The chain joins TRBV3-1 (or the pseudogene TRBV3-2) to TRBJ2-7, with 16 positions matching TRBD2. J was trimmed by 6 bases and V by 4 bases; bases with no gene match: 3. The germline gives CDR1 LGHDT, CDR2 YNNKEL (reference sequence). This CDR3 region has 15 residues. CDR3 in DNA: TGTGCCAGCAGCCTTGGGACTAGCGGGAGGGGCGAGCAGTACTTC. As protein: CASSLGTSGRGEQYF.

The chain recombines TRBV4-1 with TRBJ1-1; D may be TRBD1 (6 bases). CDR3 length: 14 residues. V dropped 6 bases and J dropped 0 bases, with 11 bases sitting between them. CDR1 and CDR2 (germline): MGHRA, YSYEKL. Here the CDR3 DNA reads TGCGCCAGCAGATCGGGACACCTGAACACTGAAGCTTTCTTT. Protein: CASRSGHLNTEAFF.

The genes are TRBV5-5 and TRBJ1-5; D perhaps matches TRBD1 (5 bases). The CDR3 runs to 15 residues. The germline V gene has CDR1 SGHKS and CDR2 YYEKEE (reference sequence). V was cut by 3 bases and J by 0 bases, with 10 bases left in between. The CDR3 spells CASSWGLTSNQPQHF. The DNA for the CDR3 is TGTGCCAGCAGCTGGGGACTGACTAGCAATCAGCCCCAGCATTTT.

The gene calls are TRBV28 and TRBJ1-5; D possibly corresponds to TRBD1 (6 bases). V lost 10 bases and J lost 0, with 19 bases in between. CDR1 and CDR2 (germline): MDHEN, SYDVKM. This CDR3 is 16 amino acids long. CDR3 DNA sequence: TGTGCCACGAAGGAAGGGGGATATAATAGCAATCAGCCCCAGCATTTT. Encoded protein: CATKEGGYNSNQPQHF.

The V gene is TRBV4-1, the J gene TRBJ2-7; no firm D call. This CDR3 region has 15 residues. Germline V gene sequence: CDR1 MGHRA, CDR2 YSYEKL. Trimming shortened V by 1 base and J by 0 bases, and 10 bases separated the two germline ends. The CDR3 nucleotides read TGCGCCAGCAGCCAAGTTCCAGGATTCTCCTACGAGCAGTACTTC. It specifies CASSQVPGFSYEQYF.

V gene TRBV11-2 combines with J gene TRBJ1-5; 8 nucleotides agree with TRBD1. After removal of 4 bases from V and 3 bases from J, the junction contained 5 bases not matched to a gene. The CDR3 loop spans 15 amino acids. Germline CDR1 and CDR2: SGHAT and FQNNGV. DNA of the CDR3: TGTGCCAGCAGCTCGGGACAGGCGATCAATCAGCCCCAGCATTTT. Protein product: CASSSGQAINQPQHF.

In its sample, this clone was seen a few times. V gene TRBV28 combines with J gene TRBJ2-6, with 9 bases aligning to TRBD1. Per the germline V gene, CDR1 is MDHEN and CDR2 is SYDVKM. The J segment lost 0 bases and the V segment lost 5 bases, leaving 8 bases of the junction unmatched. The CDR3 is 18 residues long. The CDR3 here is CASSILTGGVSGANVLTF. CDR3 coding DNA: TGTGCCAGCAGTATCTTGACAGGGGGGGTCTCTGGGGCCAACGTCCTGACTTTC.

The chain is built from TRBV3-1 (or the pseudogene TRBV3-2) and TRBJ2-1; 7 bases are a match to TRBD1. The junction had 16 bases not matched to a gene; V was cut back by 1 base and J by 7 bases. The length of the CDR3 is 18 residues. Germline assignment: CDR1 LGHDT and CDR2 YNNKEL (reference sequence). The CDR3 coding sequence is TGTGCCAGCAGCCAAGGTGTCCCTTTCGGGACAGATACGAATGAGCAGTTCTTC. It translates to CASSQGVPFGTDTNEQFF.

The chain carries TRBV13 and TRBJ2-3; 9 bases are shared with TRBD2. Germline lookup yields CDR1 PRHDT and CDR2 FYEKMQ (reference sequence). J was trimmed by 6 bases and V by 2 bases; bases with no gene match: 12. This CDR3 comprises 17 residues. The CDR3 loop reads CASSLSGGGASVDTQYF. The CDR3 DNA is TGTGCCAGCAGCTTAAGCGGCGGGGGGGCGTCTGTGGATACGCAGTATTTT. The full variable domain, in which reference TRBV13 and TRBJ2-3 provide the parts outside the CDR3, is AAGVIQSPRHLIKEKRETATLKCYPIPRHDTVYWYQQGPGQDPQFLISFYEKMQSDKGSIPDRFSAQQFSDYHSELNMSSLELGDSALYFCASSLSGGGASVDTQYFGPGTRLTVL.

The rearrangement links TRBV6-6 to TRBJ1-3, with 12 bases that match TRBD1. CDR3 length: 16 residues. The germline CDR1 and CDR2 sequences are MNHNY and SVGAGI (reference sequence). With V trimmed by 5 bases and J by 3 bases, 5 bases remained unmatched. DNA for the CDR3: TGTGCCAGCAGTAGGGGACAGGGGGCAAGTGGAAACACCATATATTTT. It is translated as CASSRGQGASGNTIYF.

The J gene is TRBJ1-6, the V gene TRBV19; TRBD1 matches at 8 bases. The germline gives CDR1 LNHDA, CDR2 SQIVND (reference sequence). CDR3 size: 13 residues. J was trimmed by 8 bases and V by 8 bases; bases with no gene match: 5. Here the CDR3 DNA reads TGTGCCAGTGGAGACAGGGGCGATTCACCCCTCCACTTT. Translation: CASGDRGDSPLHF.

The CDR3 reads CSASPSSGSYQFF. For the CDR3, the DNA is TGCAGTGCTAGTCCCTCTAGCGGGAGCTATCAGTTCTTC. The rearrangement uses TRBV20-1 and TRBJ2-1; 10 bases line up with TRBD2. CDR1 is DFQATT and CDR2 is SNEGSKA in the germline V gene (reference sequence). The CDR3 has 13 amino acids. V lost 3 bases and J lost 13; bases outside the gene matches: 9.

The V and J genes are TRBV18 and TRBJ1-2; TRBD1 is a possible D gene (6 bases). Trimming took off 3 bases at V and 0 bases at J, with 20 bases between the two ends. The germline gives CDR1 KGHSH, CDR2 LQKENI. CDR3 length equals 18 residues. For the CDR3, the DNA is TGTGCCAGCTCACCCCTCCTCCTACAGGGAAACACTAACTATGGCTACACCTTC. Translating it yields CASSPLLLQGNTNYGYTF. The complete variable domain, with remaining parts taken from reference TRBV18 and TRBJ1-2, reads NAGVMQNPRHLVRRRGQEARLRCSPMKGHSHVYWYRQLPEEGLKFMVYLQKENIIDESGMPKERFSAEFPKEGPSILRIQQVVRGDSAAYFCASSPLLLQGNTNYGYTFGSGTRLTVV.

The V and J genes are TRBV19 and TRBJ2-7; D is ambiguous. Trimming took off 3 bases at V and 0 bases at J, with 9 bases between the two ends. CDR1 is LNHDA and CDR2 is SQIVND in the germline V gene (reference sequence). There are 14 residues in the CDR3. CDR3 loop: CASSMTSSSYEQYF. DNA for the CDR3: TGTGCCAGTAGTATGACTTCAAGCTCCTACGAGCAGTACTTC.